This TCR beta chain was observed in a study of response to subunit inactivated influenza vaccine. As to this clonotype: Its antigen remains unidentified.

CDR3 length equals 13 residues. Per the germline V gene, CDR1 is SQVTM and CDR2 is ANQGSEA. V was cut by 6 bases and J by 3 bases, with 14 bases left in between. Whole-study findings and limits: The authors proposed limited new T cell recruitment per seasonal influenza vaccination.

TCRdb analysed the RT-PCR reads with MiXCR anew, one entry per CDR3 protein. The table records 630,000 or so distinct CDR3 sequences, 15% to 19% of them present only once. The source is a man aged 50-60 years who received an inactivated influenza vaccine. The rearrangement joins TRBV29-1 to TRBJ2-5; no firm D call. The sequencing here drew on PBMCs from blood, taken less than 13 days after vaccination. In DNA form, the CDR3 reads TGCAGCGTGTCGAGATCGAATAAAGAGACCCAGTACTTC. Translating it yields CSVSRSNKETQYF.